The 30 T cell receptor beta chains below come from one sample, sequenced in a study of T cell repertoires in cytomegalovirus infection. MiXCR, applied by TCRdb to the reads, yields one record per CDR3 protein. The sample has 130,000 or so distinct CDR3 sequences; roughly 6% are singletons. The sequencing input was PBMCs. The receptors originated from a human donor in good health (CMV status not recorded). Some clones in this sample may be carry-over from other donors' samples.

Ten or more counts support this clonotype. The CDR3 protein is CASSPYTFGSGEAFF. The CDR3 DNA reads as TGTGCCAGCAGCCCTTATACGTTTGGTTCCGGTGAAGCTTTCTTT. The rearrangement joins TRBV7-2 to TRBJ1-1; no clear D gene. The CDR3 consists of 15 residues. From germline, CDR1 is SGHTA and CDR2 FQGNSA. With 5 bases removed from V and 7 bases from J, the gap between germline ends came to 20 bases.

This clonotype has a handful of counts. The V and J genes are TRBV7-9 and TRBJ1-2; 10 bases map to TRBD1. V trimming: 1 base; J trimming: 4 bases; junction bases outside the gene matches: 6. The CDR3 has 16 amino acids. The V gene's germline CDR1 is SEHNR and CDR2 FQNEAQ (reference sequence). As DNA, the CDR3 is TGTGCCAGCAGCTTAGGGGGACAGGGGCCGGTCTATGGCTACACCTTC. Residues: CASSLGGQGPVYGYTF.

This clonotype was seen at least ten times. CDR3 coding DNA: TGTGCCAGCAGCTCGAGGGTCACCGGGGAGCTGTTTTTT. The encoded protein is CASSSRVTGELFF. The chain recombines TRBV7-6 with TRBJ2-2; a possible D gene is TRBD2 (5 bases). This CDR3 spans 13 amino acids. V was cut by 4 bases and J by 4 bases, with 7 bases left in between. The germline CDR1 and CDR2 sequences are SGHVS and FNYEAQ.

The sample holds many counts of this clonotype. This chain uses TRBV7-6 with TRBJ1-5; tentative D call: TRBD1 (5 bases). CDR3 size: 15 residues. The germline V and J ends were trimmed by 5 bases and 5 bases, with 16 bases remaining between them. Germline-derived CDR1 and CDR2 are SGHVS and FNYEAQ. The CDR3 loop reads CASSPGEGGDQPQHF. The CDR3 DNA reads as TGTGCCAGCAGCCCCGGGGAGGGAGGGGATCAGCCCCAGCATTTT.

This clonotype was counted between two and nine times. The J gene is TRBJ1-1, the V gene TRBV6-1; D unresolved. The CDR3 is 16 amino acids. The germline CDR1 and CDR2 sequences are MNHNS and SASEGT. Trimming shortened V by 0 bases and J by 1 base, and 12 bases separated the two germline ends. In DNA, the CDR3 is TGTGCCAGCAGTGAAGCCCCCCCGCCGCCGAACACTGAAGCTTTCTTT. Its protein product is CASSEAPPPPNTEAFF.

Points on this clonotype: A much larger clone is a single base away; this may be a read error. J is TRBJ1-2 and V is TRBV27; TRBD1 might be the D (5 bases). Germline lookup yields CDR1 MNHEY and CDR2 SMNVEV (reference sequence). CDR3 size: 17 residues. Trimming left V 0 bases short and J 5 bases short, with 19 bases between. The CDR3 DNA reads TGTGCCAGCAGTTTATCGAATCTTCAGGGTAGGGGATATGGCTACACCTTC. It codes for CASSLSNLQGRGYGYTF.

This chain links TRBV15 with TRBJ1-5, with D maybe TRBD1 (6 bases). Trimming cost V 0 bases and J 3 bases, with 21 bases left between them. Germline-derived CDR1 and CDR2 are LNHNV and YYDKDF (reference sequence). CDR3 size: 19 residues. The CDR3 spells CATSRDWRGGGNINQPQHF. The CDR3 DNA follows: TGTGCCACCAGCAGAGATTGGAGGGGGGGCGGGAATATCAATCAGCCCCAGCATTTT.

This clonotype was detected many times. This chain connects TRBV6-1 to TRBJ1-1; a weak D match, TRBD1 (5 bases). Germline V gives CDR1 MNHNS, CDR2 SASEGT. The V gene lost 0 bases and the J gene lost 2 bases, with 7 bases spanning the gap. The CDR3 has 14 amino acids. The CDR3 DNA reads TGTGCCAGCAGTGAAGCAGGGGTTAACACTGAAGCTTTCTTT. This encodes CASSEAGVNTEAFF.

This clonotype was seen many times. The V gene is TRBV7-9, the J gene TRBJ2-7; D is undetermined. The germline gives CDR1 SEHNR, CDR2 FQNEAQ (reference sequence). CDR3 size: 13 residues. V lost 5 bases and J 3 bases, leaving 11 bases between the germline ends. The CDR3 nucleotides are TGTGCCAGCAGCGTTGACAATATCTACGAGCAGTACTTC. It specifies CASSVDNIYEQYF.

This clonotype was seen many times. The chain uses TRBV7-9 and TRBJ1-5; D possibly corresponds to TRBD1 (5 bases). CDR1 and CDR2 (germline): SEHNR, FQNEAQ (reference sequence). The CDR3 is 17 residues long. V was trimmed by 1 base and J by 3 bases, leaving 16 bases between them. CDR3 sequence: CASSLGAATVINQPQHF. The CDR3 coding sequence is TGTGCCAGCAGCTTAGGTGCCGCGACAGTGATCAATCAGCCCCAGCATTTT.

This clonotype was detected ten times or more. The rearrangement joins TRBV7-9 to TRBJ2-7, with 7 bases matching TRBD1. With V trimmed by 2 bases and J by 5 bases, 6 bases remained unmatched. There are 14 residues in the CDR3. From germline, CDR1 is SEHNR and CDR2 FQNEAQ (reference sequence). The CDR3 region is CASSLQGGNDEQYF. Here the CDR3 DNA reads TGTGCCAGCAGCTTACAAGGGGGCAACGACGAGCAGTACTTC.

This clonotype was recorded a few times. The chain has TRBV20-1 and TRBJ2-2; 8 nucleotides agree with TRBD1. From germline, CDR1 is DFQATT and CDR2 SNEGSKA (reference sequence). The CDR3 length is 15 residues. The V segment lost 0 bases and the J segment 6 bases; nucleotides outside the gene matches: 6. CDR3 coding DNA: TGCAGTGCTAGAGATTCGGACAGGGAGGCCGGGGAGCTGTTTTTT. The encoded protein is CSARDSDREAGELFF.

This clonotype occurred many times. CDR3 bases: TGTGCCAGCAGCGGGGGACGGAGCTCTGGAAACACCATATATTTT. As protein: CASSGGRSSGNTIYF. This chain links TRBV7-2 with TRBJ1-3, with a weak D call TRBD1 (5 bases). This CDR3 region has 15 residues. Germline CDR1 and CDR2: SGHTA and FQGNSA. V lost 5 bases to trimming and J lost 0 bases, with 11 bases between them.

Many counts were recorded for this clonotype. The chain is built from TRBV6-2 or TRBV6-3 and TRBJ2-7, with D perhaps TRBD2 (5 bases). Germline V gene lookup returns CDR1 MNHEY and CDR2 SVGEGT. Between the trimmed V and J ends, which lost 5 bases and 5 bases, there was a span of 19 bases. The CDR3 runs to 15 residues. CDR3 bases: TGTGCCAGCAGTCTACTCCCCCCGGGGAACAACGAGCAGTACTTC. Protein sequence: CASSLLPPGNNEQYF.

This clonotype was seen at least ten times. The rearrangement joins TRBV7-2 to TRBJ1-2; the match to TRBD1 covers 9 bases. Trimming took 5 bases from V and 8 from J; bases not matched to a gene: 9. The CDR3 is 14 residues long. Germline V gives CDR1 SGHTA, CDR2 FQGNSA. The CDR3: CASSAVGTGSGYTF. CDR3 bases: TGTGCCAGCAGCGCCGTGGGGACAGGGTCGGGCTACACCTTC. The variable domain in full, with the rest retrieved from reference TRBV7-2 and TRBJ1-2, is GAGVSQSPSNKVTEKGKDVELRCDPISGHTALYWYRQSLGQGLEFLIYFQGNSAPDKSGLPSDRFSAERTGGSVSTLTIQRTQQEDSAVYLCASSAVGTGSGYTFGSGTRLTVV.

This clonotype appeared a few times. DNA of the CDR3: TGTGCCAGCAGTTCCGGGACAGGGGTGAATGAGCAGTTCTTC. Protein product: CASSSGTGVNEQFF. The V gene is TRBV6-2 or TRBV6-3, the J gene TRBJ2-1; 10 bases map to TRBD1. Germline assignment: CDR1 MNHEY and CDR2 SVGEGT. Trimming cost V 4 bases and J 7 bases; bases outside gene matches: 4. This CDR3 spans 14 amino acids.

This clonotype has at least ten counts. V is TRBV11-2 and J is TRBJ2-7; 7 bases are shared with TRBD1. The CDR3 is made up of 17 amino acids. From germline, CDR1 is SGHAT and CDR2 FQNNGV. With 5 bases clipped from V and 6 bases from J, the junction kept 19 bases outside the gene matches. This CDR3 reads CASSHRLKGQTKGEQYF. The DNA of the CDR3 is TGTGCCAGCAGCCATAGACTTAAGGGACAGACCAAAGGCGAGCAGTACTTC.

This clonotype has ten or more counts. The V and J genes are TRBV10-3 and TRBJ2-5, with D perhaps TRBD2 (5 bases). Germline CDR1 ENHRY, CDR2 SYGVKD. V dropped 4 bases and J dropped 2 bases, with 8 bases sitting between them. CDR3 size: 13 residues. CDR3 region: CAISGGLQETQYF. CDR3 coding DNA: TGTGCCATCAGTGGAGGGCTACAAGAGACCCAGTACTTC.

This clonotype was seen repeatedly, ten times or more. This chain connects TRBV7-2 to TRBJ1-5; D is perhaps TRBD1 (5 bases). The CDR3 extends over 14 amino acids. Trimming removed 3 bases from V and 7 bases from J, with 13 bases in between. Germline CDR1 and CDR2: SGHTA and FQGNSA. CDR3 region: CASSFSRDNQPQHF. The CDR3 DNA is TGTGCCAGCAGCTTTAGCAGGGATAACCAGCCCCAGCATTTT.

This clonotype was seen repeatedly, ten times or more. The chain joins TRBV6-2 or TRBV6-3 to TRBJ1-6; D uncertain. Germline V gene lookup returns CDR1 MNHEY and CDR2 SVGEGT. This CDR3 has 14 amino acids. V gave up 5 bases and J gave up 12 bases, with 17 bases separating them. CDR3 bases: TGTGCCAGCAGTCAGCCAGATCGATCAGGACCCCTCCACTTT. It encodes CASSQPDRSGPLHF.

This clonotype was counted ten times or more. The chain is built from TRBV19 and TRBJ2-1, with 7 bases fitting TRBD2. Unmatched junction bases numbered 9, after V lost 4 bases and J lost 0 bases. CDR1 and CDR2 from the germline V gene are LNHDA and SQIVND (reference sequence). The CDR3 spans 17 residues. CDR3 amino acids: CASSTYSSGSSYNEQFF. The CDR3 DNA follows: TGTGCCAGTAGTACCTACTCTAGCGGAAGCTCCTACAATGAGCAGTTCTTC.

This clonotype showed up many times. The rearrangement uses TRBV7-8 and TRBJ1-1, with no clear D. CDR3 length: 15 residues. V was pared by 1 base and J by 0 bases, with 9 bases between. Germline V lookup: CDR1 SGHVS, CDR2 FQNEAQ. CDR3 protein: CASSLVEGMNTEAFF. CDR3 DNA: TGTGCCAGCAGCTTAGTGGAGGGTATGAACACTGAAGCTTTCTTT.

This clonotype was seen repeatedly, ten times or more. DNA for the CDR3: TGTGCCAGCAGCTTAACTCGGGAGAGGGCTGAAGCTTTCTTT. Translating it yields CASSLTRERAEAFF. V and J are TRBV7-3 and TRBJ1-1; D unclear. This CDR3 contains 14 residues. Trimming removed 0 bases from V and 6 bases from J, with 11 bases in between. Germline V gives CDR1 SGHTA, CDR2 FQGTGA.

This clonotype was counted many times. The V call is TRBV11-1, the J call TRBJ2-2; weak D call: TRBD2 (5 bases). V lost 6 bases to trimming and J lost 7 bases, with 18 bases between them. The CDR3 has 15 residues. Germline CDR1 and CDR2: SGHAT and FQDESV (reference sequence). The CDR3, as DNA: TGTGCCAGCAGTTCTAATCTGGGAGTACGCGGGGAGCTGTTTTTT. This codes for CASSSNLGVRGELFF.

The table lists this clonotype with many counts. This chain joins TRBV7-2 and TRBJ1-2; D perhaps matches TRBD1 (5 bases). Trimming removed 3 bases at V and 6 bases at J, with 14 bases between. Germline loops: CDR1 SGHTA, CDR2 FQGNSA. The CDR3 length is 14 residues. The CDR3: CASSLGGYEDGYTF. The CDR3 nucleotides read TGTGCCAGCAGCTTGGGGGGGTATGAAGATGGCTACACCTTC.

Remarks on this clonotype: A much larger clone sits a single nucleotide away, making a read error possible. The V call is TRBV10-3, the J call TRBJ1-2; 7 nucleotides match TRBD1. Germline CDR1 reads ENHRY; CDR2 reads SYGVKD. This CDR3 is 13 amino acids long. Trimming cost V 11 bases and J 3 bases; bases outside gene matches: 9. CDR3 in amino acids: CASTSTGDYGYTF. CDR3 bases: TGTGCCTCAACATCCACAGGGGACTATGGCTACACCTTC.

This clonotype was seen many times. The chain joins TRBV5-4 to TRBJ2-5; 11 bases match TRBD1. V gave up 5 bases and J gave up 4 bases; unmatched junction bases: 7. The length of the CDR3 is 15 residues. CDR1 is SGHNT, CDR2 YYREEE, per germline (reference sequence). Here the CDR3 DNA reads TGTGCCAGCAGGTTCGAGGGGACAGGGGGAGAGACCCAGTACTTC. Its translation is CASRFEGTGGETQYF.

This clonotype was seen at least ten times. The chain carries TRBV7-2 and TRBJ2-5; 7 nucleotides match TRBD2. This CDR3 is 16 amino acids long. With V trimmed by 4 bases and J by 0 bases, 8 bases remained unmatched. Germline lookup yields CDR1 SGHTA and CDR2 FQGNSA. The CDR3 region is CASSSPPGGYQETQYF. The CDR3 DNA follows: TGTGCCAGCAGCTCACCGCCCGGGGGGTACCAAGAGACCCAGTACTTC. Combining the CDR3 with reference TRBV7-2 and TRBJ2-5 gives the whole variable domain GAGVSQSPSNKVTEKGKDVELRCDPISGHTALYWYRQSLGQGLEFLIYFQGNSAPDKSGLPSDRFSAERTGGSVSTLTIQRTQQEDSAVYLCASSSPPGGYQETQYFGPGTRLLVL.

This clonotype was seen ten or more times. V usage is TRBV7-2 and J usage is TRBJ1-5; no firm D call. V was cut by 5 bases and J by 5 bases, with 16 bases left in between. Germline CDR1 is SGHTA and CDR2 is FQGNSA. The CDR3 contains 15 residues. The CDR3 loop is CASSPNGGVDQPQHF. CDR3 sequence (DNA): TGTGCCAGCAGCCCTAATGGCGGGGTTGATCAGCCCCAGCATTTT.

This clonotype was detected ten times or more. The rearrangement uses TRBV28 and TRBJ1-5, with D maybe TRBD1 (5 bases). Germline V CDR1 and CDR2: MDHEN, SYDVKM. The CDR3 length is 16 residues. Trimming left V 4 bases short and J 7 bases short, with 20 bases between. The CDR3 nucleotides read TGTGCCAGCAGTTCCCCCGAGGGGACTAGGACCCAGCCCCAGCATTTT. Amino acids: CASSSPEGTRTQPQHF.